This record covers a single T cell receptor beta chain. The sample is drawn from a study of blood T cell repertoires in COVID-19. Study-wide background: PBMCs, B-cell-depleted T cells, or T cells were the source of the cDNA or gDNA that made up the material.

In the original workflow: Reference gene primer amplification gave nucleated cell count estimates. Generated by immunoSEQ multiplex PCR, the TCRdb table keeps only in-frame clones and is missing some. V and J calls and clone size are copied from that table; D and trimming were computed from the DNA. The sample has 45,000 to 65,000 clones, 88% seen once; the top ten hold about 3%. V was shortened by 3 bases and J by 5 bases, with 16 bases between the two germline ends. The length of the CDR3 is 15 residues. Germline V CDR1 and CDR2: LGHDT, YNNKEL (reference sequence). The J gene is TRBJ2-5, the V gene TRBV3-1 (or the pseudogene TRBV3-2); D gene uncertain. Sequences were obtained from peripheral blood. The clonotype originates from a human donor in a cohort sampled during active COVID-19. The CDR3 DNA reads TGTGCCAGCAGCCATGCTTACCGAGGCCGGGAGACCCAGTACTTC. It yields the protein CASSHAYRGRETQYF.